This T cell receptor beta chain comes out of a study of CD8+CD57+ T cells in acquired aplastic anemia. Background on the study: The study obtained an average of about 3.2 ug of DNA from sorted CD4+ and CD8+ cells.

V lost 2 bases and J lost 0; bases outside the gene matches: 15. Per germline, CDR1 LGHNT and CDR2 FRNRAP. This CDR3 is 19 amino acids long. For sequencing, patients were chosen who had shown expansion of CD8+CD57+ cells by flow cytometry. The diagnosis in all patients was severe acquired aplastic anemia. Using genomic DNA as the template, TCR beta VDJ and CDR3 profiling was carried out. TCRdb passed the reads through MiXCR, listing each CDR3 protein once. The sample gives 150,000 to 200,000 distinct CDR3 sequences, under 55% of which show up once; approximately 3% is in the top ten. This clonotype was counted many times. The antigen is unknown. General observations from the study: Patients and controls were not found to differ significantly in CD8+ Simpson's diversity.

The origin of this receptor is a human donor with aplastic anemia. Sequencing input: sorted CD4+, CD8+, or CD8+CD57+ T cells (not recorded which) from PBMCs. The V and J genes are TRBV12-5 and TRBJ2-7, with 8 positions matching TRBD1. This chain's CDR3 is CASGLPTRLPGQVSYEQYF. In nucleotides, the CDR3 is TGTGCTAGTGGTTTGCCCACTCGGCTTCCGGGACAGGTCTCCTACGAGCAGTACTTC.